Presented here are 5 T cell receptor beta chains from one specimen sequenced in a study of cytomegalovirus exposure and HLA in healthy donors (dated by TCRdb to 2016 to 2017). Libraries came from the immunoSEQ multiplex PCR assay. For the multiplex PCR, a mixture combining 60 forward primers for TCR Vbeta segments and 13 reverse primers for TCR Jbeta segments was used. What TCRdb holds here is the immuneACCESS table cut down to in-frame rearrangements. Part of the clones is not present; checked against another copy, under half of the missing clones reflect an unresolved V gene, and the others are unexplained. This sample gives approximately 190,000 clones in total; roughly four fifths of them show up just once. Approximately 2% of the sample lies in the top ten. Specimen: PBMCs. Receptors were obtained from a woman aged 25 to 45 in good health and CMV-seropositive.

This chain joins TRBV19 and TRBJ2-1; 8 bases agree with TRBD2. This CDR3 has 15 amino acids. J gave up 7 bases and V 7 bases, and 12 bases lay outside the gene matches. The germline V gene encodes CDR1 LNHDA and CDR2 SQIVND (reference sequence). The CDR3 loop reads CASKFATAGGNEQFF. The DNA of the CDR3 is TGTGCCAGTAAATTTGCCACGGCGGGGGGTAATGAGCAGTTCTTC.

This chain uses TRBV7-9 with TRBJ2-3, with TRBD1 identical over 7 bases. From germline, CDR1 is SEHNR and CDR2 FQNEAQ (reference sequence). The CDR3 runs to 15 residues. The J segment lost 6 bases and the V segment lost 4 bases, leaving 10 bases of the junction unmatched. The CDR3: CASSSTGSGSDTQYF. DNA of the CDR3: TGTGCCAGCAGCTCGACAGGGTCGGGGTCGGATACGCAGTATTTT.

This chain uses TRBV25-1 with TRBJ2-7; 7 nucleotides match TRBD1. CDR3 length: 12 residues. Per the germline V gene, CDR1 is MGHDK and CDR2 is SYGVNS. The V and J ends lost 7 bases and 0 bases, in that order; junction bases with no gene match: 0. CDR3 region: CASNRGSYEQYF. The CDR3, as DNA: TGTGCCAGCAACAGGGGCTCCTACGAGCAGTACTTC.

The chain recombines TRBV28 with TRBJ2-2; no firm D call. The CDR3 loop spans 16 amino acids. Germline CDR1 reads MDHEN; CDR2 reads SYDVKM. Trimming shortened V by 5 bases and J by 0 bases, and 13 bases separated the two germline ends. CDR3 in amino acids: CASSPLGGANTGELFF. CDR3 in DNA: TGTGCCAGCAGTCCCCTCGGTGGAGCGAACACCGGGGAGCTGTTTTTT.

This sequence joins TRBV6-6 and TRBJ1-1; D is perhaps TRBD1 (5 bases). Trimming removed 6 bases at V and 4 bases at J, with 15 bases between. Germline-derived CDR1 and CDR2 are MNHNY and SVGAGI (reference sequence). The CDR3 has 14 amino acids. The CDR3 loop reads CASSPGRAVTEAFF. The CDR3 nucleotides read TGTGCCAGCAGCCCCGGCAGGGCGGTCACTGAAGCTTTCTTT.